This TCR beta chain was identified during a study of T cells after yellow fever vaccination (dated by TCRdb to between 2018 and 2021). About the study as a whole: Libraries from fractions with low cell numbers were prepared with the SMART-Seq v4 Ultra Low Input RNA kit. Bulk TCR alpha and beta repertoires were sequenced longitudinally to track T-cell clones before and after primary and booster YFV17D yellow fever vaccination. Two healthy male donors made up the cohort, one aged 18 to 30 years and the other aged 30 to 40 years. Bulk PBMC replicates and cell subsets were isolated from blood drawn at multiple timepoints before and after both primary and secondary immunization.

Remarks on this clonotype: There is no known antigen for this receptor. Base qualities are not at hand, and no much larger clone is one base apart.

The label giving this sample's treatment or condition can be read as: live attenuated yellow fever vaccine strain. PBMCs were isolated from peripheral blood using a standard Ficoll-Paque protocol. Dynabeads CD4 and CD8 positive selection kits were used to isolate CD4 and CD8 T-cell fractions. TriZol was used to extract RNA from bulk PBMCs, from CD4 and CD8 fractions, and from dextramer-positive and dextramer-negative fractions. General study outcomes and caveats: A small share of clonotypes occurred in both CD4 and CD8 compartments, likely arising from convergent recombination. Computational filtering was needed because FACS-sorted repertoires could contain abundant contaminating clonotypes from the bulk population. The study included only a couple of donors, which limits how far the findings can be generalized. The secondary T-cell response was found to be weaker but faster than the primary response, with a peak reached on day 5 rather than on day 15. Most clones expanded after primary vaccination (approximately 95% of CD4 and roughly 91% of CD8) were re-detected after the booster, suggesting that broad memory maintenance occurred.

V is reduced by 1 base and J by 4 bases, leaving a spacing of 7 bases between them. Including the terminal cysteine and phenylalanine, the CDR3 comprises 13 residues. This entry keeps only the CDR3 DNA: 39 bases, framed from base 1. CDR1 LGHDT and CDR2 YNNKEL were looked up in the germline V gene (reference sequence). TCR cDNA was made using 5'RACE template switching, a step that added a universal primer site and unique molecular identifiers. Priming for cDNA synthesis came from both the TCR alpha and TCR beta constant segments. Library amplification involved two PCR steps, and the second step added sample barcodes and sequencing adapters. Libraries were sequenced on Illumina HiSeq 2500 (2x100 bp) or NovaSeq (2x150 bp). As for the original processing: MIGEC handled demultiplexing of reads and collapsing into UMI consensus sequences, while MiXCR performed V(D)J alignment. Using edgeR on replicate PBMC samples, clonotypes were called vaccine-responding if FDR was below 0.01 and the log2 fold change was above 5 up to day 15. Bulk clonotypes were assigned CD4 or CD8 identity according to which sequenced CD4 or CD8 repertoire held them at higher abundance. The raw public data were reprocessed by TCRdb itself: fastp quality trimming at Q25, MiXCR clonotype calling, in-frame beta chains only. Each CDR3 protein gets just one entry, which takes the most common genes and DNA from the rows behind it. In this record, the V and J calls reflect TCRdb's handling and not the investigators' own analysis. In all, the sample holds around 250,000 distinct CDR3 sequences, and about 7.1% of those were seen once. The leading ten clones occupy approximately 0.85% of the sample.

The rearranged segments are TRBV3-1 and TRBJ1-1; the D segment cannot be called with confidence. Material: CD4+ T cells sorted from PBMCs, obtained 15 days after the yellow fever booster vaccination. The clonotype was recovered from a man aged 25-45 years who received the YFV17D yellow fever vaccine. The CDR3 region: CASSQARSTEAFF. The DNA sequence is TGTGCCAGCAGCCAAGCTAGGTCCACTGAAGCTTTCTTT.